This T cell receptor beta chain originates from a study of monozygotic twins with cystic fibrosis. The CDR3 extends over 14 amino acids. Germline V gene sequence: CDR1 SEHNR, CDR2 FQNEAQ (reference sequence). Trimming pared 3 bases from V and 2 bases from J, leaving 9 bases between. Regarding this clone: What it binds is unknown.

Generated by immunoSEQ multiplex PCR, the TCRdb table keeps only in-frame clones and is missing some. The data show 8,500 to 14,000 clones, approximately 96% seen once. The study, taken as a whole, reports: Unrelated CF individuals shared fewer identical clonotypes than monozygotic CF twins.

The receptor's source is a boy aged 5-17 years with cystic fibrosis. The V and J genes are TRBV7-9 and TRBJ2-3; D might be TRBD2 (6 bases). Source material: blood. CDR3 nucleotide sequence: TGTGCCAGCAGCTTTAGCGGACCCACAGATACGCAGTATTTT. Its translation is CASSFSGPTDTQYF. The whole variable domain, filled in from reference TRBV7-9 and TRBJ2-3, reads DTGVSQNPRHKITKRGQNVTFRCDPISEHNRLYWYRQTLGQGPEFLTYFQNEAQLEKSRLLSDRFSAERPKGSFSTLEIQRTEQGDSAMYLCASSFSGPTDTQYFGPGTRLTVL.